A single sample gave rise to the 20 T cell receptor beta chains below, sequenced in a study of T cell repertoires in cytomegalovirus infection. TCRdb reprocessed the reads with MiXCR, giving one entry per CDR3 protein. The sample has over 250,000 distinct CDR3 sequences, roughly 23% seen once. Sequencing was carried out using PBMCs. Receptors originate from a human donor in good health (CMV status not recorded). Some clones in this sample may be carry-over from other donors' samples.

This clonotype was seen more than once but under ten times. The V gene is TRBV28, the J gene TRBJ2-1; 9 bases are shared with TRBD2. V shed 3 bases and J 7 bases; nucleotides not matched to a gene: 16. This CDR3 contains 18 residues. Germline V gives CDR1 MDHEN, CDR2 SYDVKM. CDR3 in DNA: TGTGCCAGCAGTTTCAGGCTAGCGGGGCCAATGAGGGCAAATGAGCAGTTCTTC. Translating it yields CASSFRLAGPMRANEQFF.

This chain connects TRBV11-2 to TRBJ2-7; D unclear. Germline CDR1 SGHAT, CDR2 FQNNGV. CDR3 length equals 13 residues. Trimming pared 2 bases from V and 4 bases from J, leaving 9 bases between. CDR3 sequence reads: CASSLPSLYEQYF. The CDR3, as DNA: TGTGCCAGCAGCTTACCTAGTCTTTACGAGCAGTACTTC.

This clonotype was seen a few times. The chain uses TRBV19 and TRBJ1-1, with 8 bases identical to TRBD1. The CDR3 runs 14 residues. Germline V gene lookup returns CDR1 LNHDA and CDR2 SQIVND (reference sequence). V dropped 7 bases and J dropped 5; count of bases not matched to a gene: 9. The CDR3 spells CASTRQGSGTEAFF. CDR3 sequence (DNA): TGTGCCAGTACCAGACAGGGGTCCGGTACTGAAGCTTTCTTT.

The rearrangement links TRBV12-3 or TRBV12-4 to TRBJ1-5; D is perhaps TRBD1 (6 bases). The V gene lost 11 bases and the J gene lost 5 bases, with 16 bases spanning the gap. This CDR3 has 13 amino acids. The CDR3 protein is CASSRGPDQPQHF. DNA of the CDR3: TGTGCCTCCAGCCGGGGGCCCGATCAGCCCCAGCATTTT.

The chain combines TRBV28 with TRBJ2-3; 7 bases line up with TRBD2. The V and J ends lost 2 bases and 4 bases, in that order; junction bases with no gene match: 3. The CDR3 is made up of 14 amino acids. Looked up from germline, CDR1 is MDHEN and CDR2 is SYDVKM. CDR3 in amino acids: CASSLGRGPDTQYF. CDR3 in DNA: TGTGCCAGCAGTTTAGGGAGGGGTCCAGATACGCAGTATTTT.

With respect to this clonotype: A read error may be the cause here, since a much bigger clone is one base away. The gene calls are TRBV28 and TRBJ2-2, with D possibly TRBD2 on 5 matching bases. From germline, CDR1 is MDHEN and CDR2 SYDVKM. The CDR3 is 15 residues long. The DNA of the CDR3 is TGTGCCAGCAGAGCCCAAAGGGCTAACACCGGGAAGCTGTTTTTT. Protein product: CASRAQRANTGKLFF.

There are a few counts of this clonotype. The chain is built from TRBV6-2 or TRBV6-3 and TRBJ1-1; no clear D. The germline V gene encodes CDR1 MNHEY and CDR2 SVGEGT. The V gene lost 6 bases and the J gene lost 1 base, with 18 bases spanning the gap. The CDR3 sequence is 16 residues long. CDR3 bases: TGTGCCAGCAGAAACTCGGTAGGCGGATCGAACACTGAAGCTTTCTTT. Translating it yields CASRNSVGGSNTEAFF.

This clonotype was seen a few times. V and J are TRBV2 and TRBJ2-3; D might be TRBD2 (5 bases). Germline CDR1 reads SNHLY; CDR2 reads FYNNEI. This CDR3 has 15 amino acids. V lost 3 bases and J lost 2, with 12 bases in between. The CDR3 bases are TGTGCCAGCAGTGAGAGCGGAGTCCACACAGATACGCAGTATTTT. It is translated as CASSESGVHTDTQYF.

This clonotype has only a few counts. The rearrangement links TRBV10-2 to TRBJ2-2, with no clear D. Germline loops: CDR1 WSHSY, CDR2 SAAADI. CDR3 length equals 11 residues. The V and J ends lost 7 bases and 5 bases respectively, with 5 bases between them. The CDR3 loop reads CASTWTGELFF. The DNA of the CDR3 is TGCGCCAGCACCTGGACCGGGGAGCTGTTTTTT.

This clonotype has a count of ten or more. V and J are TRBV28 and TRBJ2-3; 9 bases match TRBD2. Germline CDR1 reads MDHEN; CDR2 reads SYDVKM. Trimming at V came to 2 bases and at J to 1 base, leaving 4 bases not matched to a gene. The CDR3 totals 16 residues. The CDR3 reads CASSLRRLAGTDTQYF. CDR3 sequence (DNA): TGTGCCAGCAGTTTACGACGACTAGCGGGCACAGATACGCAGTATTTT. The complete variable domain, with remaining parts taken from reference TRBV28 and TRBJ2-3, reads DVKVTQSSRYLVKRTGEKVFLECVQDMDHENMFWYRQDPGLGLRLIYFSYDVKMKEKGDIPEGYSVSREKKERFSLILESASTNQTSMYLCASSLRRLAGTDTQYFGPGTRLTVL.

There are a few counts of this clonotype. J is TRBJ1-2 and V is TRBV27, with D possibly matching TRBD1 (6 bases). CDR3 size: 13 residues. CDR1 and CDR2 (germline): MNHEY, SMNVEV (reference sequence). V was cut by 6 bases and J by 1 base, with 9 bases left in between. CDR3: CASRGADNYGYTF. The CDR3 DNA reads TGTGCCAGCAGGGGGGCAGATAACTATGGCTACACCTTC.

This clonotype came up many times. The gene calls are TRBV7-2 and TRBJ2-2; 8 bases match TRBD2. This CDR3 has 14 residues. Germline trimming cut 7 bases from V and 4 bases from J; bases unmatched to any gene: 5. Germline CDR1 and CDR2: SGHTA and FQGNSA. The CDR3 region is CASKSGRVTGELFF. Written as DNA, the CDR3 is TGTGCCAGCAAAAGCGGGAGAGTCACCGGGGAGCTGTTTTTT.

Only a few counts were recorded for this clonotype. The chain joins TRBV4-3 to TRBJ1-1; 8 bases map to TRBD1. Germline V gene data show CDR1 as LGHNA and CDR2 as YSLEER. Trimming at V came to 0 bases and at J to 5 bases, leaving 8 bases not matched to a gene. The CDR3 runs to 16 residues. In DNA, the CDR3 is TGCGCCAGCAGCCAAGATGTGAGGGACAGGAGGACTGAAGCTTTCTTT. Translated: CASSQDVRDRRTEAFF.

This chain joins TRBV20-1 and TRBJ1-1; D is unresolved. The V end was cut by 1 base, the J end by 5 bases, with 11 bases between. The CDR3 consists of 13 residues. CDR1 is DFQATT and CDR2 is SNEGSKA in the germline V gene (reference sequence). The CDR3 spells CSARVVGGTEAFF. Here the CDR3 DNA reads TGCAGTGCTAGAGTCGTCGGAGGGACTGAAGCTTTCTTT.

This clonotype was seen a few times. The rearrangement uses TRBV15 and TRBJ1-2; 8 nucleotides align to TRBD1. CDR1 is LNHNV and CDR2 is YYDKDF in the germline V gene (reference sequence). This CDR3 spans 16 amino acids. Trimming at V came to 0 bases and at J to 4 bases, leaving 7 bases not matched to a gene. The CDR3 DNA is TGTGCCACCAGCAGAGATGGGACAGGCAGTGGCTATGGCTACACCTTC. Encoded protein: CATSRDGTGSGYGYTF. Together with reference TRBV15 and TRBJ1-2, the CDR3 gives the full variable domain: DAMVIQNPRYQVTQFGKPVTLSCSQTLNHNVMYWYQQKSSQAPKLLFHYYDKDFNNEADTPDNFQSRRPNTSFCFLDIRSPGLGDTAMYLCATSRDGTGSGYGYTFGSGTRLTVV.

This clonotype was counted a few times. The chain employs TRBV6-5 and TRBJ2-7; 14 bases are shared with TRBD2. Trimming took 6 bases from V and 6 from J; bases not matched to a gene: 10. The CDR3 totals 16 residues. Germline CDR1 reads MNHEY; CDR2 reads SVGAGI. The CDR3 region is CASSNRLAGGPGEQYF. The CDR3, as DNA: TGTGCCAGCAGCAATAGACTAGCGGGAGGGCCGGGCGAGCAGTACTTC.

The CDR3 reads CASSLVTENYEQYF. As DNA, the CDR3 is TGTGCCAGCAGCTTAGTTACCGAGAACTACGAGCAGTACTTC. The chain is built from TRBV7-2 and TRBJ2-7; no firm D call. Trimming removed 1 base from V and 3 bases from J, with 10 bases in between. The CDR3 loop spans 14 amino acids. Germline CDR1 SGHTA, CDR2 FQGNSA.

This clonotype was seen ten or more times. CDR3 in DNA: TGTGCCAGCGGTCCCGGGAGGGCCTTAGTTGAGCAGTTCTTC. This codes for CASGPGRALVEQFF. The V and J genes are TRBV7-2 and TRBJ2-1; 8 nucleotides line up with TRBD2. This CDR3 spans 14 amino acids. Germline V gives CDR1 SGHTA, CDR2 FQGNSA. V lost 8 bases and J lost 9; bases outside the gene matches: 12. The entire variable domain, with the rest obtained from reference TRBV7-2 and TRBJ2-1, is as follows: GAGVSQSPSNKVTEKGKDVELRCDPISGHTALYWYRQSLGQGLEFLIYFQGNSAPDKSGLPSDRFSAERTGGSVSTLTIQRTQQEDSAVYLCASGPGRALVEQFFGPGTRLTVL.

The chain recombines TRBV12-3 or TRBV12-4 with TRBJ2-7; D may correspond to TRBD1 or TRBD2 (5 bases each). Trimming took 7 bases from V and 0 from J, leaving 16 bases between them. The CDR3 contains 15 residues. The CDR3 region is CASKHRDGASYEQYF. CDR3 sequence (DNA): TGTGCCAGCAAACATAGGGACGGCGCCTCCTACGAGCAGTACTTC.

This clonotype was recorded only once. The CDR3 is CASSLVSSQAAGANVLTF. CDR3 coding DNA: TGCGCCAGCAGCTTGGTTTCGTCACAGGCTGCCGGGGCCAACGTCCTGACTTTC. The rearrangement links TRBV5-1 to TRBJ2-6; a weak D match, TRBD1 (5 bases). The V end was cut by 0 bases, the J end by 4 bases, with 17 bases between. This CDR3 region has 18 residues. Germline assignment: CDR1 SGHRS and CDR2 YFSETQ.